This T cell receptor (beta chain) was obtained from a study of blood T cell repertoires in COVID-19 (TCRdb year 2020). For the study in its entirety: The collaborator samples originated in the United States, Italy and Spain and spanned the acute and convalescent phases of COVID-19. The prospective study material was composed of cDNA or gDNA derived from T cells, B-cell-depleted T cells, or PBMCs. The dataset comprised deeply sampled blood TCRbeta repertoires from subjects exposed to, actively infected with, or recovered from COVID-19. The repertoires were made available in a free public database intended to serve as a resource for research on the immune response to SARS-CoV-2. Samples came from the ongoing ImmuneRACE study (first 160 participants) plus 1,254 subjects from 6 global collaborators. Nearly every sample came with metadata listing a de-identified subject ID, COVID-19 status, age in years and sex. HLA class I and class II types, where available, came from metadata supplied by the sample provider rather than from assay-based typing.

Whole blood was collected in K2EDTA tubes by collaborating institutions according to the institutions' own protocols. Collaborator samples were shipped for TCRbeta analysis as frozen whole blood, isolated PBMCs, or DNA extracted from either sample type. The study at large found these results: Clinical and demographic metadata were provided uncurated, with the amount varying by source and participant.

TCRbeta CDR3 regions were amplified from genomic DNA using the immunoSEQ Assay, a bias-controlled multiplex PCR. In the source study's methods: Nucleated cell counts per sample were estimated from amplification of reference gene primers within the assay. Sequence reads were collapsed and filtered to measure the absolute abundance of every unique TCRbeta CDR3 rearrangement. For each sample, productive Simpson clonality was calculated as the square root of Simpson's diversity index over productive rearrangements. Here the immuneACCESS table is served through TCRdb, limited to in-frame sequences with V and J called. Missing clones are a known gap in these copies; in checked studies unresolved V genes cover under half, and the rest lacks a known reason. V, J and clone size reflect that table, while D and trimming were determined from the DNA. Within this sample are around 180,000 clones, with 74% of them counted one time only. The leading ten clones occupy 3% of the sample.

This clone was observed a single time. No cognate antigen has been identified for it. Base-call qualities are not available, and no considerably larger clone is one nucleotide away. CDR1 and CDR2, looked up from the germline V gene (reference sequence), are SEHNR and FQNEAQ. The CDR3 holds 17 amino acids from the cysteine to the phenylalanine. CDR3 DNA only is kept here, 51 bases in frame from base 1. V and J lose 4 bases and 0 bases, and a span of 18 bases separates them. The V and J segments used are TRBV7-9 and TRBJ1-1; no D gene is confidently identified. Specimen: peripheral blood. The sequence was obtained from a woman at least 80 years old with acute or convalescent COVID-19. The nucleotides read TGTGCCAGCAGCTCGCGCGGGTACTCTCCTGTGAACACTGAAGCTTTCTTT. Its translation reads: CASSSRGYSPVNTEAFF.